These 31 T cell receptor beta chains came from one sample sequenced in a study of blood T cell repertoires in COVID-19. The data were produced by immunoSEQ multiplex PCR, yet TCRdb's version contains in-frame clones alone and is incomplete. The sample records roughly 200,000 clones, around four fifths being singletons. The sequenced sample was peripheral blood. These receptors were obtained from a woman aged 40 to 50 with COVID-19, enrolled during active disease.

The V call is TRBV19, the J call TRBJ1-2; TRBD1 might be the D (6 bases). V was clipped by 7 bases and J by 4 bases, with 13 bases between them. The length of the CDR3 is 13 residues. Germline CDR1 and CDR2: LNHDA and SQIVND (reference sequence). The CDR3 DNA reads TGTGCCAGTAAGGACAGTCCTCTCTATGGCTACACCTTC. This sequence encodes CASKDSPLYGYTF.

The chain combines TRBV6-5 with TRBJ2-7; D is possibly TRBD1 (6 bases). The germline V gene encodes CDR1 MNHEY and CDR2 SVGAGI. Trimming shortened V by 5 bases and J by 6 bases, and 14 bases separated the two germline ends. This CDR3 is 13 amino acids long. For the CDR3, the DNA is TGTGCCAGCAGTCCCGGACAGTCTCTCGAGCAGTACTTC. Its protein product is CASSPGQSLEQYF.

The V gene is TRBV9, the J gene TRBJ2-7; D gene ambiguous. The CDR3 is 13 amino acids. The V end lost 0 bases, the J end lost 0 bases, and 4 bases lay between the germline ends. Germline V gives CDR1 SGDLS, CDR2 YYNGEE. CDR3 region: CASSVVGSYEQYF. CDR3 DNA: TGTGCCAGCAGCGTAGTCGGCTCCTACGAGCAGTACTTC.

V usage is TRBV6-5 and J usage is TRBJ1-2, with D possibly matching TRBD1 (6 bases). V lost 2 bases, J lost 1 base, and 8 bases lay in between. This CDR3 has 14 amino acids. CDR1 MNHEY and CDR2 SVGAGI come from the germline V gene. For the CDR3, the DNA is TGTGCCAGCAGTTACCAGGGGATTAACTATGGCTACACCTTC. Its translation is CASSYQGINYGYTF.

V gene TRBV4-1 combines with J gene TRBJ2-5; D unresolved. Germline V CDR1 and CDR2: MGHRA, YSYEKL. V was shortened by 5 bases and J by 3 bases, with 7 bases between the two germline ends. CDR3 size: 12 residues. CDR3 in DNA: TGCGCCAGCAGCGGAGATAAAGAGACCCAGTACTTC. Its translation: CASSGDKETQYF.

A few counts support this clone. The CDR3 DNA is TGTGCCAGCAGCTTAACGAAATGGGGAAGGGGTAGCAATCAGCCCCAGCATTTT. Translating gives CASSLTKWGRGSNQPQHF. The V gene is TRBV7-7, the J gene TRBJ1-5; TRBD1 is a possible D gene (5 bases). This CDR3 contains 18 residues. Trimming left V 2 bases short and J 0 bases short, with 17 bases between. The V gene's germline CDR1 is SSHAT and CDR2 FNYEAQ (reference sequence).

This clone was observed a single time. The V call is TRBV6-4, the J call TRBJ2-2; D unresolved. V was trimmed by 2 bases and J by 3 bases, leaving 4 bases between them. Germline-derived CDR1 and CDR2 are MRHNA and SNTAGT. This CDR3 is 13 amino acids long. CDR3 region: CASSDDYTGELFF. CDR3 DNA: TGTGCCAGCAGTGACGACTACACCGGGGAGCTGTTTTTT.

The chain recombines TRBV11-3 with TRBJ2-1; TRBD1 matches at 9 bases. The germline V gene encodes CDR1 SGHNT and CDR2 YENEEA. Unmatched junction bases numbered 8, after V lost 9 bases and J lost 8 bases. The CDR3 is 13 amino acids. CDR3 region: CASGTGWHDEQFF. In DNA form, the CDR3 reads TGTGCCAGTGGGACAGGGTGGCACGATGAGCAGTTCTTC.

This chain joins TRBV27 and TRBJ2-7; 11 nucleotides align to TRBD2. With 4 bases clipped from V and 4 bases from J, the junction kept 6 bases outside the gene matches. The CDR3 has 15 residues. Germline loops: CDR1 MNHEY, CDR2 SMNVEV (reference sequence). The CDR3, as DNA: TGTGCCAGCAGTTCCGGGACTAGCGGAGGGTACGAGCAGTACTTC. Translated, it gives CASSSGTSGGYEQYF.

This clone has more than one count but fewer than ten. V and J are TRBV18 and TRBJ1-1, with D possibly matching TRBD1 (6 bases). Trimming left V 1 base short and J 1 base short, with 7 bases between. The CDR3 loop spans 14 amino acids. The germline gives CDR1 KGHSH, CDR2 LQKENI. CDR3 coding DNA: TGTGCCAGCTCACCACAGGGACAGAACACTGAAGCTTTCTTT. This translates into CASSPQGQNTEAFF.

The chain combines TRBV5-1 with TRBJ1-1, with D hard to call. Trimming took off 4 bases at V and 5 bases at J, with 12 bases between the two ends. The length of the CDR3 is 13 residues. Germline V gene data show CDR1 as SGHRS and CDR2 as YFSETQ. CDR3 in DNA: TGCGCCAGCAGCCCAGCGATTGGGACTGAAGCTTTCTTT. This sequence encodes CASSPAIGTEAFF.

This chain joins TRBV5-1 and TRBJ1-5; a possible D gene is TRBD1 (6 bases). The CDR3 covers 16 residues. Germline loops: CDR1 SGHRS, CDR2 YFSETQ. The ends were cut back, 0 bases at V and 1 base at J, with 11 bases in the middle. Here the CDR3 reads CASSLGPGGSNQPQHF. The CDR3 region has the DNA TGCGCCAGCAGCTTGGGGCCGGGGGGCAGCAATCAGCCCCAGCATTTT.

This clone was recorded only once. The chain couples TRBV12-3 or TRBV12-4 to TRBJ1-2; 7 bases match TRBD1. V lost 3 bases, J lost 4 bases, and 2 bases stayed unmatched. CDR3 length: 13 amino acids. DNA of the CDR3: TGTGCCAGCAGTTTGTACAGGGGCTATGGCTACACCTTC. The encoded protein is CASSLYRGYGYTF.

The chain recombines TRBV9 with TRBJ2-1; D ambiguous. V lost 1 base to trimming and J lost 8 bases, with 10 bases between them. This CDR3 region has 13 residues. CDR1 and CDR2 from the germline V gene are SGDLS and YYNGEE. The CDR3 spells CASSVLFGHEQFF. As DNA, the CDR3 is TGTGCCAGCAGCGTATTATTTGGGCATGAGCAGTTCTTC.

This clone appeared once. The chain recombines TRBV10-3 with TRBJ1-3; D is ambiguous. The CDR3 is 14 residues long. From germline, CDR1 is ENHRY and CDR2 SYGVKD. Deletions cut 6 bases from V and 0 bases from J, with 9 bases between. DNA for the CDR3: TGTGCCATCAGCCCTGACATCTCTGGAAACACCATATATTTT. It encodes CAISPDISGNTIYF.

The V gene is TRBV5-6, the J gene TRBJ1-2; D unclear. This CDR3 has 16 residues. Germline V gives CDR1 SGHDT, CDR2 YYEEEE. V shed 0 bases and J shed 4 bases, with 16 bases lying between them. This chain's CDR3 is CASSLEIGEGSYGYTF. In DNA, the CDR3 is TGTGCCAGCAGCTTGGAGATCGGGGAAGGAAGCTATGGCTACACCTTC.

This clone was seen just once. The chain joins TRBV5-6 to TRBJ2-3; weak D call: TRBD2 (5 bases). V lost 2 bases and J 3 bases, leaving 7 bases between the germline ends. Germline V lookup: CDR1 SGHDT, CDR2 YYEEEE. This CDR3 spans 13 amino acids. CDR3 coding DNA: TGTGCCAGCAGCTTCCGGGATACAGATACGCAGTATTTT. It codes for CASSFRDTDTQYF.

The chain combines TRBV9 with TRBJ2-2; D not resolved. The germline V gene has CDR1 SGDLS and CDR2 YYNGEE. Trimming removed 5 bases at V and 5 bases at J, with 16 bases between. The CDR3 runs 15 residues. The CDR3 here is CASSAPAAATGELFF. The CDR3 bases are TGTGCCAGCAGTGCGCCGGCGGCAGCAACCGGGGAGCTGTTTTTT.

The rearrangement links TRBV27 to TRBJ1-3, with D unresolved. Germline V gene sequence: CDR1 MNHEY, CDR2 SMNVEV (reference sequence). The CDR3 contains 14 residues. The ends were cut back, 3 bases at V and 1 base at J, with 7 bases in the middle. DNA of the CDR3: TGTGCCAGCAGTTTTGGAGGGTCTGGAAACACCATATATTTT. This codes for CASSFGGSGNTIYF.

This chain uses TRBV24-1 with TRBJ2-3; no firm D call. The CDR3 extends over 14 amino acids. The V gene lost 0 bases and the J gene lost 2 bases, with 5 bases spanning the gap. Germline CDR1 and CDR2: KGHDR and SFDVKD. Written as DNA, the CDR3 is TGTGCCACCAGTGATTTGGGAGACACAGATACGCAGTATTTT. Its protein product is CATSDLGDTDTQYF.

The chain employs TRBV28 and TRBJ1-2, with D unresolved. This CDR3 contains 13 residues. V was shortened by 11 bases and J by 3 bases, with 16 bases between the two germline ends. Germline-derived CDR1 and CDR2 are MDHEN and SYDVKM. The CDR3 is CAGFGRRDYGYTF. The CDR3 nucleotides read TGTGCCGGATTCGGCAGGAGGGACTATGGCTACACCTTC.

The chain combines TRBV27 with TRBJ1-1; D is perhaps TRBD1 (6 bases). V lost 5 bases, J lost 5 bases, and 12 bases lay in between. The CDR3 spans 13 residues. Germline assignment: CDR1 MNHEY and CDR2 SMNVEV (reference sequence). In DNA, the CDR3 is TGTGCCAGCAGTAACGGGGGGCGGACTGAAGCTTTCTTT. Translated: CASSNGGRTEAFF.

CDR3 loop: CASSGDSSEARSSYNSPLHF. In DNA form, the CDR3 reads TGTGCCAGCAGTGGGGACAGCTCAGAAGCCCGGAGCTCCTATAATTCACCCCTCCACTTT. This rearrangement joins TRBV6-1 to TRBJ1-6; 7 nucleotides align to TRBD1. The CDR3 sequence is 20 residues long. After removal of 4 bases from V and 0 bases from J, the junction contained 15 bases not matched to a gene. In germline, CDR1 is MNHNS, CDR2 SASEGT.

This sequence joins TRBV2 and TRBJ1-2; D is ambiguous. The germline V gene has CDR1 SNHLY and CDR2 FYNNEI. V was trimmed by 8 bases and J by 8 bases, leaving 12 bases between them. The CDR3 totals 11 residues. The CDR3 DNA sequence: TGTGCCAGCCGGTCCTTCCCGGGCTACACCTTC. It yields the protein CASRSFPGYTF.

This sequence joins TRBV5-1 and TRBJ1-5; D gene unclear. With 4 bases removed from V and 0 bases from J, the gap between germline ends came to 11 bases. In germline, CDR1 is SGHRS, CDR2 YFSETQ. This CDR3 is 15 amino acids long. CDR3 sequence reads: CASSREGVSNQPQHF. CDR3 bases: TGCGCCAGCAGCCGCGAGGGAGTTAGCAATCAGCCCCAGCATTTT. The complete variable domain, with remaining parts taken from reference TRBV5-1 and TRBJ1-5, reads KAGVTQTPRYLIKTRGQQVTLSCSPISGHRSVSWYQQTPGQGLQFLFEYFSETQRNKGNFPGRFSGRQFSNSRSEMNVSTLELGDSALYLCASSREGVSNQPQHFGDGTRLSIL.

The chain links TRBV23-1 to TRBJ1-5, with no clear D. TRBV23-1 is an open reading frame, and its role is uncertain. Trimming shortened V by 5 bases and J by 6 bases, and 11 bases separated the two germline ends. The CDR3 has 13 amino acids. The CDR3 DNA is TGCGCCAGCAGTATTATGGGGAGTCAGCCCCAGCATTTT. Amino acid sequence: CASSIMGSQPQHF.

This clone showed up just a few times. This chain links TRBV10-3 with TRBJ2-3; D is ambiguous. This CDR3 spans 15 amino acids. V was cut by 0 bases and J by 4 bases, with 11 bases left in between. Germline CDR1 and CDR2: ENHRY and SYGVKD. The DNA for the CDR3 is TGTGCCATCAGTGAGTCGCCACAATCTCCAGATACGCAGTATTTT. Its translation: CAISESPQSPDTQYF.

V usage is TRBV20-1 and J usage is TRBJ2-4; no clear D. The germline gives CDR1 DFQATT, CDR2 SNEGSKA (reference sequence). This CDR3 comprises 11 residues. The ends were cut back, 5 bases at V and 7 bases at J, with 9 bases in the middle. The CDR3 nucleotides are TGCAGTGCTCTCGATCGGAACATTCAGTACTTC. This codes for CSALDRNIQYF.

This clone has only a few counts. CDR3 nucleotide sequence: TGTGCCAGCAGCTTGGGAGGGCAGGGGATGAACACTGAAGCTTTCTTT. It codes for CASSLGGQGMNTEAFF. The gene calls are TRBV5-6 and TRBJ1-1; possible D gene TRBD1, 6 bases. Germline V gives CDR1 SGHDT, CDR2 YYEEEE. With 0 bases removed from V and 0 bases from J, the gap between germline ends came to 12 bases. The CDR3 has 16 residues. The full variable domain, in which reference TRBV5-6 and TRBJ1-1 provide the parts outside the CDR3, is DAGVTQSPTHLIKTRGQQVTLRCSPKSGHDTVSWYQQALGQGPQFIFQYYEEEERQRGNFPDRFSGHQFPNYSSELNVNALLLGDSALYLCASSLGGQGMNTEAFFGQGTRLTVV.

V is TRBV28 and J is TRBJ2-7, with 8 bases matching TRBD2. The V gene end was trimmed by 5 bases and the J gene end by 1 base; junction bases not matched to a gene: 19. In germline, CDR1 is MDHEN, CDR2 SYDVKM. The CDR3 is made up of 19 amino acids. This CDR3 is CASSPGGVAGLSRSYEQYF. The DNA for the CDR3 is TGTGCCAGCAGTCCCGGGGGGGTAGCGGGACTTTCCCGGTCCTACGAGCAGTACTTC.

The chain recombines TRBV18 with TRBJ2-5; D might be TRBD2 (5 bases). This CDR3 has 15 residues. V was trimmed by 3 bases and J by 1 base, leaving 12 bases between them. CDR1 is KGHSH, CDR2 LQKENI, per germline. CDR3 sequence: CASSPPNGVQETQYF. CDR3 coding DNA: TGTGCCAGCTCACCCCCGAACGGGGTCCAAGAGACCCAGTACTTC.